This TCR beta chain derives from a study of T cell responses to AZD1222 COVID-19 vaccine. Overall study context: Some second doses came at about 4 weeks and others at about 12 weeks; these were pooled.

V lost 5 bases, J lost 5 bases, and 5 bases stayed unmatched. Germline V CDR1 and CDR2: LGHDT, YNNKEL (reference sequence). The CDR3 has 14 residues. Assay used: immunoSEQ multiplex PCR; TCRdb lists only in-frame clones, some missing. The data hold approximately 130,000 clones, with 90% observed a single time. About this clone itself: Its antigen remains unidentified.

Study-wide findings and caveats: Donor demographics were predominantly white British with a female majority; clonal diversity may be underestimated.

This TCR came from an adult in good health. V is TRBV3-1 (or the pseudogene TRBV3-2) and J is TRBJ2-7, with TRBD2 matching 11 bases. The starting material was peripheral blood, obtained on day 0 of AZD1222 vaccination. The CDR3 protein is CASSLTGLADEQYF. The DNA for the CDR3 is TGTGCCAGCAGCTTGACGGGACTAGCGGACGAGCAGTACTTC.